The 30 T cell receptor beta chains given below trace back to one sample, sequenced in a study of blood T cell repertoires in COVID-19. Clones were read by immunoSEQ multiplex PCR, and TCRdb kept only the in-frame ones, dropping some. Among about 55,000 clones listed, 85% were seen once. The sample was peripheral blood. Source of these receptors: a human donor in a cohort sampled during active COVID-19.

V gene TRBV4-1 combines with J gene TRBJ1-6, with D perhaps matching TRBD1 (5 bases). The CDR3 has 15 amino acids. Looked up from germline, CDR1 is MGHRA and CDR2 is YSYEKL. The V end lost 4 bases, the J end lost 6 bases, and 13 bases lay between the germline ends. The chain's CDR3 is CASSRGEGANSPLHF. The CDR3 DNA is TGCGCCAGCAGCCGGGGTGAAGGGGCTAATTCACCCCTCCACTTT.

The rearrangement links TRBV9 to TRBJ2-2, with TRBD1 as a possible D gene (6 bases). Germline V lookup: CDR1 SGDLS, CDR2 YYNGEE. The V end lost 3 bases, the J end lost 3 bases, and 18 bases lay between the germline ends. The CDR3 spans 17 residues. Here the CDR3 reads CASSAGHPNHYTGELFF. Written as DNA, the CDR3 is TGTGCCAGCAGCGCGGGACACCCGAACCATTACACCGGGGAGCTGTTTTTT.

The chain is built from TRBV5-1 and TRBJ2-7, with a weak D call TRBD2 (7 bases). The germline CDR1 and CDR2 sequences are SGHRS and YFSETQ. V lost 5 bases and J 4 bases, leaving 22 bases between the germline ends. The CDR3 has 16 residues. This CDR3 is CASSSGGAQGWYEQYF. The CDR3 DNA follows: TGCGCCAGCAGTTCGGGGGGCGCACAGGGATGGTACGAGCAGTACTTC.

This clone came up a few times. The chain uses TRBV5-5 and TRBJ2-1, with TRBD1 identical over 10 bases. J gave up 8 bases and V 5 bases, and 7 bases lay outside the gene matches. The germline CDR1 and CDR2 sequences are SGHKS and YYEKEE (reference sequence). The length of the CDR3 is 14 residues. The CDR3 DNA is TGTGCCAGCAGGCGTACCGGGACAGGGGATGAGCAGTTCTTC. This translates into CASRRTGTGDEQFF.

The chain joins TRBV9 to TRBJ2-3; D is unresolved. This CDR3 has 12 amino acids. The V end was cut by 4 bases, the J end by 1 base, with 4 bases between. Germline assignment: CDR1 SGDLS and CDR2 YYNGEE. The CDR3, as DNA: TGTGCCAGCAGCCAGGGCACAGATACGCAGTATTTT. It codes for CASSQGTDTQYF.

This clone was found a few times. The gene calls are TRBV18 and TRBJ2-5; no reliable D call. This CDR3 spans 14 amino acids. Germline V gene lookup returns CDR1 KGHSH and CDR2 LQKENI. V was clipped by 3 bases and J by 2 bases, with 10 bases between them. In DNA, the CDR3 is TGTGCCAGCTCACCTCCCGAGGTGCAAGAGACCCAGTACTTC. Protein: CASSPPEVQETQYF.

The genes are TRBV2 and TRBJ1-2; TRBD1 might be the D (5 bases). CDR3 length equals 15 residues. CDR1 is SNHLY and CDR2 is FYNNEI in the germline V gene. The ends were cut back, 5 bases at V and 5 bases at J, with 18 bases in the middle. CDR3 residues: CASSQRGWSSYGYTF. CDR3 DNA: TGTGCCAGCAGTCAGCGGGGCTGGAGCAGTTATGGCTACACCTTC.

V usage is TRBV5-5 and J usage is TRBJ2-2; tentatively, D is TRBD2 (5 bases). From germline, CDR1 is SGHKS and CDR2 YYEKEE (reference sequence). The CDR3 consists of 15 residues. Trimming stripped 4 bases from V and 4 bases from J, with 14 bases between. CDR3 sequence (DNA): TGTGCCAGCAGCCCCACTGGACTGAGCACCGGGGAGCTGTTTTTT. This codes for CASSPTGLSTGELFF.

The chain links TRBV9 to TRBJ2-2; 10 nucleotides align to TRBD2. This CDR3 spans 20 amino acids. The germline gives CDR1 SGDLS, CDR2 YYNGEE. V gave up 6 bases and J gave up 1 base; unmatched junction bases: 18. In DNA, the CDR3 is TGTGCCAGCACCAACCTCGGTAGGATCCTAGCGGGAGAGAACACCGGGGAGCTGTTTTTT. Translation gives CASTNLGRILAGENTGELFF. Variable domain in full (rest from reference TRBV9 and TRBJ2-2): DSGVTQTPKHLITATGQRVTLRCSPRSGDLSVYWYQQSLDQGLQFLIQYYNGEERAKGNILERFSAQQFPDLHSELNLSSLELGDSALYFCASTNLGRILAGENTGELFFGEGSRLTVL.

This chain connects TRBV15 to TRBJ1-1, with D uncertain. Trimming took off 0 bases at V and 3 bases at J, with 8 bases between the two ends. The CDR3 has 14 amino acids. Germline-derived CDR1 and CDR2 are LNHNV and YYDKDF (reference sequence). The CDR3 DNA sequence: TGTGCCACCAGCAGAGACAGGCTTTACACTGAAGCTTTCTTT. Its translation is CATSRDRLYTEAFF.

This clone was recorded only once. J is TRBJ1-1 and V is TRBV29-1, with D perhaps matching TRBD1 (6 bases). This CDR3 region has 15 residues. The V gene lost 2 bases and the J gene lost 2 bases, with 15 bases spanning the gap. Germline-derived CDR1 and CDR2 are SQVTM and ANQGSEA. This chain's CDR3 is CSVESRGGANTEAFF. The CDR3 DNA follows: TGCAGCGTTGAAAGTCGGGGGGGCGCAAACACTGAAGCTTTCTTT.

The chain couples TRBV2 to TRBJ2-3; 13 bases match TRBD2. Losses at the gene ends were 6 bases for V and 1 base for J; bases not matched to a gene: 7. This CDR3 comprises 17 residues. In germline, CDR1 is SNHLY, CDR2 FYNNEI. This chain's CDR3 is CASSRWTSGRGTDTQYF. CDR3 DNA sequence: TGTGCCAGCAGCCGATGGACTAGCGGGAGAGGCACAGATACGCAGTATTTT. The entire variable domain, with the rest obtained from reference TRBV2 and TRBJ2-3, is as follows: EPEVTQTPSHQVTQMGQEVILRCVPISNHLYFYWYRQILGQKVEFLVSFYNNEISEKSEIFDDQFSVERPDGSNFTLKIRSTKLEDSAMYFCASSRWTSGRGTDTQYFGPGTRLTVL.

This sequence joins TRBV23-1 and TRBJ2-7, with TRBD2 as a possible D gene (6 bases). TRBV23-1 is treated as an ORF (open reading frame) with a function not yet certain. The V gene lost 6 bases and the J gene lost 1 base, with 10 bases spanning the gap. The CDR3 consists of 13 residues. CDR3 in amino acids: CASRAGPSYEQYF. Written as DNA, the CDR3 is TGCGCCAGCAGGGCGGGACCTTCCTACGAGCAGTACTTC.

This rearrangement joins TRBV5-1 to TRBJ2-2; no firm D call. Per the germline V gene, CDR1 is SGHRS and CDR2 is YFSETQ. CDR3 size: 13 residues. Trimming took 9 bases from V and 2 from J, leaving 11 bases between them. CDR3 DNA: TGCGCCACCGCGAGGCGTAACACCGGGGAGCTGTTTTTT. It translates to CATARRNTGELFF.

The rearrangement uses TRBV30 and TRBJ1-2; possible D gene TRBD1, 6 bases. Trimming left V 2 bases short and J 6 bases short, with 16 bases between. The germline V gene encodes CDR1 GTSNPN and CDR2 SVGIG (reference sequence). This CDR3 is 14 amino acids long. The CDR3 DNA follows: TGTGCCTGGAGTACGAAAGGGGGTTTTGATGGCTACACCTTC. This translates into CAWSTKGGFDGYTF.

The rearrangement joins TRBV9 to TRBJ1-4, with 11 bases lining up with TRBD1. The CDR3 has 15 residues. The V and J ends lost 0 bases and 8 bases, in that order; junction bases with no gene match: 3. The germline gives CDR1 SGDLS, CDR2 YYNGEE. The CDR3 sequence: CASSVEGQGDEKLFF. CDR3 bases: TGTGCCAGCAGCGTAGAGGGACAGGGGGACGAAAAACTGTTTTTT.

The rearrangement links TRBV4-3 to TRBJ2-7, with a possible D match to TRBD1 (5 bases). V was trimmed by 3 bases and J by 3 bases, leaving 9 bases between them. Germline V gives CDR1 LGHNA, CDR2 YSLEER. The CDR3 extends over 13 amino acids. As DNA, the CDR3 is TGCGCCAGCAGCCAGGCAAGGGGCTACGAGCAGTACTTC. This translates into CASSQARGYEQYF.

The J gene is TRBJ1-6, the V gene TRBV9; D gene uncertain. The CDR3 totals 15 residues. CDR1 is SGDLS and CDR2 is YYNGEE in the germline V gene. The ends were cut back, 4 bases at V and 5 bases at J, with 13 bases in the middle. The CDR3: CASSPHRGDNSPLHF. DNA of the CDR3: TGTGCCAGCAGCCCCCATCGGGGTGATAATTCACCCCTCCACTTT.

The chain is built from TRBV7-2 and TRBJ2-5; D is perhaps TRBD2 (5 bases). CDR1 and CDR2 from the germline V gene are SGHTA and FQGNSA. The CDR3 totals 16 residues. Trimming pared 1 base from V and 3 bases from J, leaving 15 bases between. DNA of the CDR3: TGTGCCAGCAGCTTAGGAGTTAGCGCCCATGAAGAGACCCAGTACTTC. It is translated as CASSLGVSAHEETQYF. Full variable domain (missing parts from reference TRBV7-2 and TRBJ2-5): GAGVSQSPSNKVTEKGKDVELRCDPISGHTALYWYRQSLGQGLEFLIYFQGNSAPDKSGLPSDRFSAERTGGSVSTLTIQRTQQEDSAVYLCASSLGVSAHEETQYFGPGTRLLVL.

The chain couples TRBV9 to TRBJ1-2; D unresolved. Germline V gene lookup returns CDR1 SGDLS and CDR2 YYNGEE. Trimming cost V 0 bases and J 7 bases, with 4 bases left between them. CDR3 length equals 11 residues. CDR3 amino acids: CASSVGSGYTF. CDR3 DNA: TGTGCCAGCAGCGTAGGTAGTGGCTACACCTTC. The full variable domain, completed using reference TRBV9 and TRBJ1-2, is DSGVTQTPKHLITATGQRVTLRCSPRSGDLSVYWYQQSLDQGLQFLIQYYNGEERAKGNILERFSAQQFPDLHSELNLSSLELGDSALYFCASSVGSGYTFGSGTRLTVV.

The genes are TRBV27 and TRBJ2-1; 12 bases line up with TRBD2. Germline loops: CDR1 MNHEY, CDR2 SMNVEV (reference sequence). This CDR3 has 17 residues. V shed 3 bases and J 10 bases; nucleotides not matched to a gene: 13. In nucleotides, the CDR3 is TGTGCCAGCAGTTTCCCAGGGACTAGCGGGTCCTTTCGGGAGCAGTTCTTC. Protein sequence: CASSFPGTSGSFREQFF.

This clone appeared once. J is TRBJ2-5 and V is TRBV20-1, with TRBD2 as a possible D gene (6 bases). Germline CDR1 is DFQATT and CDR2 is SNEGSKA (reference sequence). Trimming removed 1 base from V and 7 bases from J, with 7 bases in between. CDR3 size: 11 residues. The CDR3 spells CSARVGGTQYF. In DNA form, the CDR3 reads TGCAGTGCTAGAGTGGGGGGGACCCAGTACTTC.

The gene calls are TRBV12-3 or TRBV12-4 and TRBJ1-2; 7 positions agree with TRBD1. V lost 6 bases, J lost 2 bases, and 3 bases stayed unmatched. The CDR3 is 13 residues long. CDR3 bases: TGTGCCAGCAGCTTGGGACAGAACTATGGCTACACCTTC. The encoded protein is CASSLGQNYGYTF.

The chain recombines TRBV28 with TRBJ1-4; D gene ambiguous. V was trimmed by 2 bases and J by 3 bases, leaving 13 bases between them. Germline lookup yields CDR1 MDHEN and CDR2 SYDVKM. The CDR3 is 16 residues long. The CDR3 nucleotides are TGTGCCAGCAGTTTAATAGTAGTGGAGGCTAATGAAAAACTGTTTTTT. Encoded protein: CASSLIVVEANEKLFF.

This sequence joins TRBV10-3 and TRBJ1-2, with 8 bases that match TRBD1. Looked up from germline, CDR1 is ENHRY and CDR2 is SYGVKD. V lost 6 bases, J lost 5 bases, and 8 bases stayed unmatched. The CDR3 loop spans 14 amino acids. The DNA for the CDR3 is TGTGCCATCAGGAACCAGGGGGCAAGGTATGGCTACACCTTC. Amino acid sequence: CAIRNQGARYGYTF.

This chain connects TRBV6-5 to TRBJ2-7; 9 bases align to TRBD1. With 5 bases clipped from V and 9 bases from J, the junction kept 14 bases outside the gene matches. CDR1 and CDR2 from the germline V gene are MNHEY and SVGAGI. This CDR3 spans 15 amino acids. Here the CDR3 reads CASSQNPGQGSVQYF. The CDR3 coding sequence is TGTGCCAGCAGTCAAAATCCGGGACAGGGTTCCGTGCAGTACTTC.

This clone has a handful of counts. The CDR3: CAWTRALSDGVGELFF. The CDR3 region has the DNA TGTGCCTGGACGAGGGCCCTTTCTGACGGCGTCGGGGAGCTGTTTTTT. The chain has TRBV30 and TRBJ2-2; tentative D call: TRBD2 (5 bases). Per the germline V gene, CDR1 is GTSNPN and CDR2 is SVGIG (reference sequence). The CDR3 spans 16 residues. Trimming left V 4 bases short and J 7 bases short, with 22 bases between.

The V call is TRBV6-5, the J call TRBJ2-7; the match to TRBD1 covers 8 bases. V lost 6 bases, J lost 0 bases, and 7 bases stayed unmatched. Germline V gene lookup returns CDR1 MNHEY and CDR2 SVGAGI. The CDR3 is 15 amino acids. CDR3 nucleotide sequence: TGTGCCAGCAGGCCCGACAGGGGCCGCTCCTACGAGCAGTACTTC. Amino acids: CASRPDRGRSYEQYF.

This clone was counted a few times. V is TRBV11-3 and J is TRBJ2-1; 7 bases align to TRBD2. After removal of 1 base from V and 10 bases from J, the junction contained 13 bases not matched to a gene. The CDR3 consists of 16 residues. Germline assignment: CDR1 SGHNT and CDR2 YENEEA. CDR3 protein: CASSLAGGGSPREQFF. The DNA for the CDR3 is TGTGCCAGCAGCTTAGCAGGAGGCGGGAGTCCGAGAGAGCAGTTCTTC.

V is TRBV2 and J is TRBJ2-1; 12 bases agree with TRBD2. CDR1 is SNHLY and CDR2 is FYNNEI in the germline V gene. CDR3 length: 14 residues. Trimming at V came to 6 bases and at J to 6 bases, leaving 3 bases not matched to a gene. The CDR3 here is CASSGTSGFNEQFF. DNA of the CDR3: TGTGCCAGCAGCGGGACTAGCGGGTTCAATGAGCAGTTCTTC.